This entry features one T cell receptor beta chain sequence. Its antigen is still unknown. The data stem from a study of T cells in Graves' hyperthyroidism and ophthalmopathy. Study conclusions and caveats: Blood also showed most of the thyroid clonotypes that were expanded above 0.001.

The germline CDR1 and CDR2 sequences are LGHDT and YNNKEL (reference sequence). The CDR3 loop spans 14 amino acids. V lost 6 bases to trimming and J lost 3 bases, with 12 bases between them. Amplification of TCR beta CDR3 regions used RNA as the template. HTBI primers were used for first-round RT-PCR of the TCR CDR3. TCRdb itself ran the multiplex PCR reads through MiXCR, one entry per CDR3 protein. The profile shows 140,000 or so distinct CDR3 sequences, 22% of them singletons. The sequenced sample consisted of blood. The chain carries TRBV3-1 and TRBJ1-3; no definite D call. This sequence originates from a woman in her forties or fifties with Graves' hyperthyroidism that later progressed to Graves' ophthalmopathy. The CDR3 coding sequence is TGTGCCAGCAGTATTGGCGGGTATGGAAACACCATATATTTT. It yields the protein CASSIGGYGNTIYF. Supplemented by reference TRBV3-1 and TRBJ1-3, the full variable domain reads DTAVSQTPKYLVTQMGNDKSIKCEQNLGHDTMYWYKQDSKKFLKIMFSYNNKELIINETVPNRFSPKSPDKAHLNLHINSLELGDSAVYFCASSIGGYGNTIYFGEGSWLTVV.